A selection of T cell receptor beta chains follows, all from one sample in a study of blood T cell repertoires in COVID-19. TCRdb's table, derived via immunoSEQ multiplex PCR, lists solely in-frame clones and lacks some. The sample carries roughly 43,000 clones, 88% recorded once. Sequencing was carried out using peripheral blood. All receptors derive from a human donor in a cohort sampled during active COVID-19. CDR3s include the opening cysteine and the closing phenylalanine or tryptophan. The D gene is left open where the match is weak. Clone size, where shown, is once, few, many, or a class for clones that have expanded.

TRBD1	TRBV30	once	TRBJ1-6	TGTGCCTGGACTCAGGGGGCGGATAATTCACCCCTCCACTTT	CAWTQGADNSPLHF
-	TRBV28	-	TRBJ1-5	TGTGCCAGCAGTTTAGGACAGTTTGGTCAGCCCCAGCATTTT	CASSLGQFGQPQHF
-	TRBV28	medium-sized	TRBJ1-5	TGTGCCAGCAGCCAAGACAGTTTTAGCCAGCCCCAGCATTTT	CASSQDSFSQPQHF
-	TRBV4-1	-	TRBJ2-7	TGCGCCAGCAGCCAAACAGGGTCCTACGAGCAGTACTTC	CASSQTGSYEQYF
-	TRBV5-5	-	TRBJ1-1	TGTGCCAGCAGCTTAGTGGGCAGCGGGGGCACTGAAGCTTTCTTT	CASSLVGSGGTEAFF
-	TRBV19	few	TRBJ1-2	TGTGCCAGTAGCCCCGACAGCCACTATGGCTACACCTTC	CASSPDSHYGYTF
TRBD1	TRBV18	-	TRBJ1-1	TGTGCCAGCTCACCAAGGGACAGGGGAGAAGCTTTCTTT	CASSPRDRGEAFF
-	TRBV5-5	-	TRBJ2-3	TGTGCCAGCAGCTTCCCCGGGGATACGCAGTATTTT	CASSFPGDTQYF
-	TRBV4-1	-	TRBJ1-3	TGCGCCAGCAGAAAAAACGGGATGTCTGGAAACACCATATATTTT	CASRKNGMSGNTIYF
-	TRBV6-6	-	TRBJ1-2	TGTGCCAGCGGTCAGGAGGGAAACTATGGCTACACCTTC	CASGQEGNYGYTF
TRBD2	TRBV7-9	-	TRBJ2-7	TGTGCCCTAAACCAGGGAGGGCTACAGTACTTC	CALNQGGLQYF
-	TRBV2	-	TRBJ1-1	TGTGCCAGCAGTGATACTTCGAACACTGAAGCTTTCTTT	CASSDTSNTEAFF
TRBD1	TRBV6-4	-	TRBJ1-2	TGTGCCAGCTCCCGGACAGGGTTAGGTGGCTACACCTTC	CASSRTGLGGYTF
-	TRBV19	once	TRBJ2-7	TGTGCCAGTAGTAGTCCCGGGTCCTACTACGAGCAGTACTTC	CASSSPGSYYEQYF
TRBD2	TRBV10-3	few	TRBJ2-7	TGTGCCATCAGTCTAAGAGCGGGATCGGGTGAGCAGTACTTC	CAISLRAGSGEQYF
-	TRBV5-1	once	TRBJ1-4	TGCGCCAGCAGCTTGGAAGCCGGACTCAATGAAAAACTGTTTTTT	CASSLEAGLNEKLFF